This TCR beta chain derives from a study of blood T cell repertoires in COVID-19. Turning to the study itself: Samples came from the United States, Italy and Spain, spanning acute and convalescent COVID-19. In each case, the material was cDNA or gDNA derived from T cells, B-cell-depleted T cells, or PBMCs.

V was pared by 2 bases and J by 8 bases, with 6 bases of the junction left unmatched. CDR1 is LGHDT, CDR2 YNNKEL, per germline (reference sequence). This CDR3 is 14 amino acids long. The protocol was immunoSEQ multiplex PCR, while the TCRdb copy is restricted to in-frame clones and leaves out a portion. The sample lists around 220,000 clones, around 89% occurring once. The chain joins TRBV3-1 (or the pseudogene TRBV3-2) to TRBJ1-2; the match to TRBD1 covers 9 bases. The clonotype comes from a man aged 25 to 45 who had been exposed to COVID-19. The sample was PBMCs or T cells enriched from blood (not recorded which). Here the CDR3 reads CASSQRTGDFGYTF. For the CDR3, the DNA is TGTGCCAGCAGCCAACGGACAGGGGATTTCGGCTACACCTTC.